This T cell receptor (beta chain) derives from a study of blood T cell repertoires in COVID-19. Sequencing used immunoSEQ multiplex PCR; TCRdb keeps in-frame clones, though not all of them. The sample records about 59,000 clones, around nine tenths being singletons. This CDR3 contains 14 residues. CDR1 is SNHLY, CDR2 FYNNEI, per germline. The V end was cut by 3 bases, the J end by 3 bases, with 12 bases between. Specimen: peripheral blood. The rearrangement links TRBV2 to TRBJ2-7, with a possible D match to TRBD1 (6 bases). The TCR comes from an elderly woman with active COVID-19. The CDR3 nucleotides are TGTGCCAGCAGTGACCAGGGGTCATACTACGAGCAGTACTTC. It specifies CASSDQGSYYEQYF.